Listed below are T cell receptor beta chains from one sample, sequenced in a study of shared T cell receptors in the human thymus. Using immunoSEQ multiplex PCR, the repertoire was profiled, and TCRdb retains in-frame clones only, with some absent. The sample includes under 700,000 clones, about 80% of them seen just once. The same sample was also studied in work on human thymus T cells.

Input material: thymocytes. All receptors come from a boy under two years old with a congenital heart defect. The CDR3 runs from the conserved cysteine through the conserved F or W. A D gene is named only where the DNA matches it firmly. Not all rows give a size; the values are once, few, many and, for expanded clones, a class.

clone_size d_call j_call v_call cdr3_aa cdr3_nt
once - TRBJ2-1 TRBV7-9 CASKLTHEQFF TGTGCCAGTAAGCTTACCCATGAGCAGTTCTTC
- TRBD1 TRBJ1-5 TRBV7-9 CASSLARGRGTNQPQHF TGTGCCAGCAGCTTAGCGAGGGGCAGGGGGACGAATCAGCCCCAGCATTTT
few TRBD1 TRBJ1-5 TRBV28 CASSSRDRDSNQPQHF TGTGCCAGCAGTTCTCGGGACAGAGATAGCAATCAGCCCCAGCATTTT
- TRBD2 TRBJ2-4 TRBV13 CASSLGTSGSGNIQYF TGTGCCAGCAGCCTAGGGACTAGCGGGAGTGGAAACATTCAGTACTTC
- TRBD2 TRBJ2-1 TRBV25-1 CASRGAGDHDNEQFF TGTGCCAGCAGGGGAGCGGGAGACCACGACAATGAGCAGTTCTTC
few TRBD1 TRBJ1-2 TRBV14 CASSQAGGYGYTF TGTGCCAGCAGCCAGGCAGGGGGCTATGGCTACACCTTC
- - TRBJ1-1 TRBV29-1 CSVDSDTEAFF TGCAGCGTGGACAGTGACACTGAAGCTTTCTTT
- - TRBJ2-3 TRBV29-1 CSVEREAAAVSDTQYF TGCAGCGTTGAAAGAGAGGCAGCCGCTGTTTCTGATACGCAGTATTTT
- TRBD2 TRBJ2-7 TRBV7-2 CASSLARQRGHFSYEQYF TGTGCCAGCAGCTTAGCGAGGCAGCGGGGGCACTTCTCCTACGAGCAGTACTTC
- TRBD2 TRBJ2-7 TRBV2 CASSLVSGLATYEQYF TGTGCCAGCAGTCTCGTTTCGGGACTAGCGACCTACGAGCAGTACTTC
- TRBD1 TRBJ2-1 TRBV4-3 CASSQVRTGVKDEQFF TGCGCCAGCAGCCAGGTGAGGACAGGGGTTAAAGATGAGCAGTTCTTC
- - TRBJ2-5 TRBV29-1 CSVVPDGSEQETQYF TGCAGCGTTGTTCCTGATGGTAGCGAGCAAGAGACCCAGTACTTC
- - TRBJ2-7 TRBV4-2 CASSSPGLHPRRYF TGTGCCAGCAGCTCCCCGGGACTCCATCCGAGGAGGTACTTC
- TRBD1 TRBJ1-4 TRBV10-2 CASGGTATNEKLFF TGCGCCAGCGGAGGGACAGCCACTAATGAAAAACTGTTTTTT
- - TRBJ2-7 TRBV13 CASSDRGLEGCTNEQYF TGTGCCAGCAGCGACCGGGGTCTCGAGGGCTGTACGAACGAGCAGTACTTC
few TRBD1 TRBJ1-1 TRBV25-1 CASSARGQGKPEAFF TGTGCCAGCAGTGCCCGAGGACAGGGAAAGCCTGAAGCTTTCTTT
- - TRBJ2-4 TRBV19 CASSIPAGSAKNIQYF TGTGCCAGTAGTATACCGGCAGGGTCAGCCAAAAACATTCAGTACTTC
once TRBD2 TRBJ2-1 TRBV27 CASTFWSGRGYEQFF TGTGCCAGCACCTTTTGGAGCGGGAGGGGCTATGAGCAGTTCTTC
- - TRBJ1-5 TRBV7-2 CASSLRRGSNQPQHF TGTGCCAGCAGCCTACGACGAGGGAGCAATCAGCCCCAGCATTTT
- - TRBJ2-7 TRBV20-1 CSARTGAGQYF TGCAGTGCCCGAACAGGTGCTGGGCAGTACTTC
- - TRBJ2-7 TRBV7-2 CASSLKRKPQYEQYF TGTGCCAGCAGCTTAAAGCGCAAACCACAATACGAGCAGTACTTC
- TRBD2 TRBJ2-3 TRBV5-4 CASSFQREPFERGQYF TGTGCCAGCAGCTTCCAGCGGGAGCCGTTTGAGAGGGGGCAGTATTTT
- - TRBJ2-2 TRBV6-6 CASSLRTIPGELFF TGTGCCAGCAGCCTCAGGACTATTCCCGGGGAGCTGTTTTTT
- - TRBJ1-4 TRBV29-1 CSVAGGFATNEKLFF TGCAGCGTCGCGGGGGGGTTTGCAACTAATGAAAAACTGTTTTTT
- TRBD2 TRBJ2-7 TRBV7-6 CASSLAPAGGPWEQYF TGTGCCAGCAGCTTAGCCCCAGCGGGAGGGCCTTGGGAGCAGTACTTC
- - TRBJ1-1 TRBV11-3 CASSLVRQSEAFF TGTGCCAGCAGCTTAGTAAGACAGTCAGAAGCTTTCTTT
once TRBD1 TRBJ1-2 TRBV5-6 CASSERTGTGGYTF TGTGCCAGCAGCGAGAGGACAGGGACGGGGGGCTACACCTTC
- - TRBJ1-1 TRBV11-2 CASSQSSTGNTEAFF TGTGCCAGCAGCCAGTCCTCCACAGGGAACACTGAAGCTTTCTTT
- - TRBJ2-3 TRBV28 CASSLIVARSPSTDTQYF TGTGCCAGCAGTTTAATAGTGGCGCGGAGCCCGAGCACAGATACGCAGTATTTT
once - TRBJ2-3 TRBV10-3 CAIRGDPDTQYF TGTGCCATCAGAGGGGATCCAGATACGCAGTATTTT
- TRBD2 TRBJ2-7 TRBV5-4 CASSGELAGDNEQYF TGTGCCAGCAGCGGGGAACTAGCGGGAGATAACGAGCAGTACTTC
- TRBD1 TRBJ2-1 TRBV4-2 CASSQGDRGYNEQFF TGTGCCAGCAGCCAAGGTGACAGGGGCTACAATGAGCAGTTCTTC
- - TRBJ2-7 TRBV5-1 CASSPHRRSYEQYF TGCGCCAGCAGCCCCCACAGGCGCTCCTACGAGCAGTACTTC
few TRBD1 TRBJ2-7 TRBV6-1 CASSAVGQGQSYEQYF TGTGCCAGCAGTGCGGTGGGACAGGGTCAATCCTACGAGCAGTACTTC
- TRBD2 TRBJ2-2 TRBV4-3 CASSQGASGIEGCTGELFF TGCGCCAGCAGCCAAGGAGCTAGCGGTATAGAAGGGTGCACCGGGGAGCTGTTTTTT
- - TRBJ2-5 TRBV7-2 CASSLKLAEETQYF TGTGCCAGCAGCTTAAAACTAGCCGAAGAGACCCAGTACTTC
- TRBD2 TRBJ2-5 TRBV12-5 CASGLVLAGGSHQETQYF TGTGCTAGTGGTTTGGTACTAGCGGGAGGGTCACACCAAGAGACCCAGTACTTC
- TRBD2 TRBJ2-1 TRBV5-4 CASSLGLAGPNEQFF TGTGCCAGCAGCTTGGGACTAGCGGGCCCCAATGAGCAGTTCTTC
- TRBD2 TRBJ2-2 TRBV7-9 CASSFGTSGRGTGELFF TGTGCCAGCAGCTTCGGGACTAGCGGGAGGGGTACCGGGGAGCTGTTTTTT
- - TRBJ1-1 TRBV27 CASSLSATLGRNTEAFF TGTGCCAGCAGTTTATCGGCGACACTGGGTAGGAACACTGAAGCTTTCTTT
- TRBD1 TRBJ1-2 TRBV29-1 CSVVGTGDYGYTF TGCAGCGTTGTAGGGACAGGGGACTATGGCTACACCTTC
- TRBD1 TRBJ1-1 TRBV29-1 CSVEGQGTEAFF TGCAGCGTTGAAGGACAGGGCACTGAAGCTTTCTTT
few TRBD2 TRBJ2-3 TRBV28 CASSFIPVFLAGGHDHTQYF TGTGCCAGCAGTTTTATCCCGGTTTTTCTAGCGGGAGGCCACGACCATACGCAGTATTTT
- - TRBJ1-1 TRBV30 CAWDTGGANTEAFF TGTGCCTGGGATACAGGTGGGGCGAACACTGAAGCTTTCTTT
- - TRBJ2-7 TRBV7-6 CASSPSGPSPYEQYF TGTGCCAGCAGCCCCTCAGGGCCCAGTCCCTACGAGCAGTACTTC
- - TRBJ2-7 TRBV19 CASSSWEAEQYF TGTGCCAGTAGTTCCTGGGAGGCTGAGCAGTACTTC
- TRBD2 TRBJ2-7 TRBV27 CASSGTSLSYEQYF TGTGCCAGCAGCGGGACTAGCCTCTCCTACGAGCAGTACTTC
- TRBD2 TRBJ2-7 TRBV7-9 CASSLEGGSTYEQYF TGTGCCAGCAGCTTAGAGGGCGGGAGCACGTACGAGCAGTACTTC
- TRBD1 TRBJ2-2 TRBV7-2 CASGGQGANTGELFF TGTGCCAGCGGGGGACAGGGGGCGAACACCGGGGAGCTGTTTTTT
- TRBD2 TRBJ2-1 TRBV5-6 CASSFLRTSGSNNEQFF TGTGCCAGCAGCTTTCTTCGGACTAGCGGGAGTAACAATGAGCAGTTCTTC